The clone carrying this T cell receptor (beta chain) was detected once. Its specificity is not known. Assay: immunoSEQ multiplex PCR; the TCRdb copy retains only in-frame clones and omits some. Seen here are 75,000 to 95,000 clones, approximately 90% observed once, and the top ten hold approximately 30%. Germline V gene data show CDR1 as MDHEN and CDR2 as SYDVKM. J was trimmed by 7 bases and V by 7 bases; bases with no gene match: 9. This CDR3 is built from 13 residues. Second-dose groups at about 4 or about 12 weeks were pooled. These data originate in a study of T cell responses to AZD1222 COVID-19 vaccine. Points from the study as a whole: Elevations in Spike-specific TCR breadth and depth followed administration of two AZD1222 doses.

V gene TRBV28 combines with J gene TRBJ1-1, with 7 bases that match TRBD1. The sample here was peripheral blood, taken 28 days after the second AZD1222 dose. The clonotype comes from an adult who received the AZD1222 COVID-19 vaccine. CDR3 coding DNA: TGTGCCAGCAATTATCCGGGACAGCTTGAAGCTTTCTTT. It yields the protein CASNYPGQLEAFF.